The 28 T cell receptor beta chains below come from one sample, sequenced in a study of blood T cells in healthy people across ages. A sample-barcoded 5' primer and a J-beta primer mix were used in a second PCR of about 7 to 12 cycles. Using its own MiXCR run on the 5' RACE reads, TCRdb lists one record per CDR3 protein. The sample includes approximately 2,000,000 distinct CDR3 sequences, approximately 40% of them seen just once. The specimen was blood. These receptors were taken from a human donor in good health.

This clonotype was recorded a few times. CDR3 in amino acids: CATSIDRQLYGYTF. The CDR3 DNA sequence: TGTGCCACCAGCATTGACAGACAACTTTATGGCTACACCTTC. This chain connects TRBV15 to TRBJ1-2, with D possibly being TRBD1 (5 bases). V was cut by 4 bases and J by 5 bases, with 14 bases left in between. The germline V gene has CDR1 LNHNV and CDR2 YYDKDF (reference sequence). The CDR3 has 14 amino acids.

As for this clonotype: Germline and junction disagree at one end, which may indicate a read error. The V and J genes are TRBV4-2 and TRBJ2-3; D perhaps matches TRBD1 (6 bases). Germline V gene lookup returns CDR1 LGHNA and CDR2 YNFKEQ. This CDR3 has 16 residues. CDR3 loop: CASGQGGARGPDTQYF. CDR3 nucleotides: TGTGCCAGCGGCCAAGGGGGAGCCCGGGGACCAGATACGCAGTATTTT.

The DNA for the CDR3 is TGTGCCAGCAGTTACTCAACAACAGGGTACACTGAAGCTTTCTTT. Translated: CASSYSTTGYTEAFF. This sequence joins TRBV6-2 or TRBV6-3 and TRBJ1-1, with D perhaps TRBD1 (6 bases). V dropped 0 bases and J dropped 3 bases, with 11 bases sitting between them. The CDR3 runs to 15 residues. Germline V lookup: CDR1 MNHEY, CDR2 SVGEGT.

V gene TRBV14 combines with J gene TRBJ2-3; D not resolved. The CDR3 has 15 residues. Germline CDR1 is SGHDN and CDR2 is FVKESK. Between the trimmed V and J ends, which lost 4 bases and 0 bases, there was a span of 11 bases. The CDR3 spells CASSPRRRSTDTQYF. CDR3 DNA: TGTGCCAGCAGCCCTCGTAGGAGAAGCACAGATACGCAGTATTTT. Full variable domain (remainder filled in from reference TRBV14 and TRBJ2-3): EAGVTQFPSHSVIEKGQTVTLRCDPISGHDNLYWYRRVMGKEIKFLLHFVKESKQDESGMPNNRFLAERTGGTYSTLKVQPAELEDSGVYFCASSPRRRSTDTQYFGPGTRLTVL.

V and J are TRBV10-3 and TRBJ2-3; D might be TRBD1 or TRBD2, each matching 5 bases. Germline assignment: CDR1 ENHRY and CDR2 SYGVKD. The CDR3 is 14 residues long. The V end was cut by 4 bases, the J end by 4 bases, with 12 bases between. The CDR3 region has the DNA TGTGCCATCAGTGGACAGAGGGCCCCAGATACGCAGTATTTT. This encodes CAISGQRAPDTQYF.

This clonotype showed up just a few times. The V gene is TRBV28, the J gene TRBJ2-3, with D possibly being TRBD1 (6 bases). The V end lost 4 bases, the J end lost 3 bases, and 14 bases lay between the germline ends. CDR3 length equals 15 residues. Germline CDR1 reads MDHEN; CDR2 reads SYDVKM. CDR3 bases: TGTGCCAGCAGTTCCTACAGGGAAGCAACAGATACGCAGTATTTT. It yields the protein CASSSYREATDTQYF.

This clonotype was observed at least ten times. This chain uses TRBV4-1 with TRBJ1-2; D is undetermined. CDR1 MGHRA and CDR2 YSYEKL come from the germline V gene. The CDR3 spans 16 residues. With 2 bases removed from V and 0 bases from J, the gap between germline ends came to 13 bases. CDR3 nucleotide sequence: TGCGCCAGCAGCCAATACATGTTATCTCCTAACTATGGCTACACCTTC. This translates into CASSQYMLSPNYGYTF.

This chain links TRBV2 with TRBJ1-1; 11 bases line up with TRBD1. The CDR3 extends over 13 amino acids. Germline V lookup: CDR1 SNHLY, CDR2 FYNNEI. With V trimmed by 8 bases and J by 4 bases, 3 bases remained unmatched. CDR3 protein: CASQGQGGTEAFF. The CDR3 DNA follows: TGTGCCAGCCAGGGACAGGGGGGCACTGAAGCTTTCTTT.

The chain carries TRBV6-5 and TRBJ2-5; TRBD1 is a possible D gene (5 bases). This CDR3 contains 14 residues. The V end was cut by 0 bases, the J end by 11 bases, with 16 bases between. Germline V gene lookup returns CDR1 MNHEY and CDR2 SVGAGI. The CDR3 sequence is CASSYSGQYREQYF. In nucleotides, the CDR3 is TGTGCCAGCAGTTACTCAGGACAATACCGAGAGCAGTACTTC.

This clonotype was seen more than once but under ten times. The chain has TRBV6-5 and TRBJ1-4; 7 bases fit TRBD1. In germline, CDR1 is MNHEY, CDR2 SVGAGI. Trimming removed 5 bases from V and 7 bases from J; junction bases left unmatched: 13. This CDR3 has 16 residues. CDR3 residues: CASSQSYPGGREKLFF. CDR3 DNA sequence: TGTGCCAGCAGTCAATCCTATCCAGGGGGACGTGAAAAACTGTTTTTT.

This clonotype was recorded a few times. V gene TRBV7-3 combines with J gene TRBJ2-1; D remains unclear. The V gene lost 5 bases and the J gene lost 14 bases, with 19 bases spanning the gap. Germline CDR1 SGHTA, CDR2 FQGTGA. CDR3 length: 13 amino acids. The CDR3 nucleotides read TGTGCCAGCAGCCCCGGAGCGCTAGGACCGGAGTTCTTC. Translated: CASSPGALGPEFF. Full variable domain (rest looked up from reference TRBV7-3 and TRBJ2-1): GAGVSQTPSNKVTEKGKYVELRCDPISGHTALYWYRQSLGQGPEFLIYFQGTGAADDSGLPNDRFFAVRPEGSVSTLKIQRTERGDSAVYLCASSPGALGPEFFGPGTRLTVL.

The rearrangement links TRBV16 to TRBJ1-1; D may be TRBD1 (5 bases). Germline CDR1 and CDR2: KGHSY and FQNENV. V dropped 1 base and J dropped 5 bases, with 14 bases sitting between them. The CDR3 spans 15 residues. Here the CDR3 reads CASSQLTDGETEAFF. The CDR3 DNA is TGTGCCAGCAGCCAATTGACAGACGGGGAAACTGAAGCTTTCTTT.

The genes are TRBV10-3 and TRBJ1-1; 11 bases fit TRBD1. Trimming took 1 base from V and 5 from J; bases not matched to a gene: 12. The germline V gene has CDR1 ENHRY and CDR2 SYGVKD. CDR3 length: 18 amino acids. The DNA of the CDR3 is TGTGCCATCAGTGAGTTACCCCCGGGACAGGGGGTTAGAACTGAAGCTTTCTTT. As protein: CAISELPPGQGVRTEAFF.

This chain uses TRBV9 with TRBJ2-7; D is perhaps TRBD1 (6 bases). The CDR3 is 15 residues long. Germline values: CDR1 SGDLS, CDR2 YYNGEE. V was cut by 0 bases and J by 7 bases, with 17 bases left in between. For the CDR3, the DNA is TGTGCCAGCAGCGTAGATAACAGGGCAAGACAAGAGCAGTACTTC. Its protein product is CASSVDNRARQEQYF. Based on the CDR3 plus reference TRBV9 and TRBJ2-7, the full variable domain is DSGVTQTPKHLITATGQRVTLRCSPRSGDLSVYWYQQSLDQGLQFLIQYYNGEERAKGNILERFSAQQFPDLHSELNLSSLELGDSALYFCASSVDNRARQEQYFGPGTRLTVT.

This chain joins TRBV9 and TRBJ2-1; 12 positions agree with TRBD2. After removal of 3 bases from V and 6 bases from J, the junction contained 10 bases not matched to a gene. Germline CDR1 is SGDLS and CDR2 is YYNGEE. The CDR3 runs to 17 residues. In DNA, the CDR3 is TGTGCCAGCAGCGCTACTAGCGGGGGGTTTGGGGGCAATGAGCAGTTCTTC. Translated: CASSATSGGFGGNEQFF. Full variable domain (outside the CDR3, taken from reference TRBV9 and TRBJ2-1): DSGVTQTPKHLITATGQRVTLRCSPRSGDLSVYWYQQSLDQGLQFLIQYYNGEERAKGNILERFSAQQFPDLHSELNLSSLELGDSALYFCASSATSGGFGGNEQFFGPGTRLTVL.

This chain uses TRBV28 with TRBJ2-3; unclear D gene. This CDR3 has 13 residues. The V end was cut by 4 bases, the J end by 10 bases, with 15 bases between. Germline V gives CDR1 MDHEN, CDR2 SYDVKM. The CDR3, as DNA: TGTGCCAGCAGTTCGCCGACCTGGGCAGCGCAGTATTTT. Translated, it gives CASSSPTWAAQYF.

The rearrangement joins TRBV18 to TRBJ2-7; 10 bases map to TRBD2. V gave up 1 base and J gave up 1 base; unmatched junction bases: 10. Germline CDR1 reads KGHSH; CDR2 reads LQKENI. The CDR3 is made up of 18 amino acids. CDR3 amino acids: CASSPLGSGGYTSYEQYF. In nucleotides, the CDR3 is TGTGCCAGCTCACCACTCGGTAGCGGGGGGTATACATCCTACGAGCAGTACTTC.

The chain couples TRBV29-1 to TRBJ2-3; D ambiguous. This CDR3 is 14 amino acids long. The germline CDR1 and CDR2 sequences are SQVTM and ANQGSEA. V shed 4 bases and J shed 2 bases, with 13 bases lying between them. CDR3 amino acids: CSVAGGIDTDTQYF. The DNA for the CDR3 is TGCAGCGTTGCTGGCGGAATAGACACAGATACGCAGTATTTT.

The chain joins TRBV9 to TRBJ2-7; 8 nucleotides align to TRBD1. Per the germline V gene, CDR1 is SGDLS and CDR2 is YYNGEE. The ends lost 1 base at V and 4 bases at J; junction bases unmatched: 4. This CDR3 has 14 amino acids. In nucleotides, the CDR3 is TGTGCCAGCAGCGTACAGGGGGCATTATACGAGCAGTACTTC. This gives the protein CASSVQGALYEQYF.

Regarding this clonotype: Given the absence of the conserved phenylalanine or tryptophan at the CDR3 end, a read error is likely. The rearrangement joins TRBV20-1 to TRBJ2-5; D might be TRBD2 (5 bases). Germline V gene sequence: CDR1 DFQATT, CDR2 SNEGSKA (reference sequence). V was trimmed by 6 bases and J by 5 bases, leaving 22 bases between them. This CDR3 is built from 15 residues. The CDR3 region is CSAPNFGLLWETQYV. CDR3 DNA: TGCAGTGCCCCGAACTTCGGACTTTTATGGGAGACCCAGTACGTC.

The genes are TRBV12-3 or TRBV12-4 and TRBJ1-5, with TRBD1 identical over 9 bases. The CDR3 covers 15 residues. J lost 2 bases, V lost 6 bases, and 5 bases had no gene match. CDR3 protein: CASREGQGGNQPQHF. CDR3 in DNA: TGTGCCAGCAGGGAGGGACAGGGAGGCAATCAGCCCCAGCATTTT.

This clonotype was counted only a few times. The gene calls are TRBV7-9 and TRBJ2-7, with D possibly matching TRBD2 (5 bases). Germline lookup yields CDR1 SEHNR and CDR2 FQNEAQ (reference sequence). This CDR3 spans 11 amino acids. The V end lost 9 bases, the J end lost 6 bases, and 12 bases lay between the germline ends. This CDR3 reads CASGVAGEQYF. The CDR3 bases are TGTGCCAGTGGGGTGGCGGGCGAGCAGTACTTC.

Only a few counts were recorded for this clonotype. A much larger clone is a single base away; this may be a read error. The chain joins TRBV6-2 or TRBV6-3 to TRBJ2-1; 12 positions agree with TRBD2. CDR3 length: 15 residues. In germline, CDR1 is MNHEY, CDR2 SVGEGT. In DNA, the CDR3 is TGTGTCAGCAGTTCTAGCGGGGGGGCTTCCAATGAGCAGTTCTTC. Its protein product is CVSSSSGGASNEQFF.

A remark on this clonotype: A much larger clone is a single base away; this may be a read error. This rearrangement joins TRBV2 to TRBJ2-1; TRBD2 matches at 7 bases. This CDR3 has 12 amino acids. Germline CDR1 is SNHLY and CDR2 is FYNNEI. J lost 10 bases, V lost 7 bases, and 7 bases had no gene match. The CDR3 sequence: CASIGGGYEQFF. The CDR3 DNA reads TGTGCCAGCATTGGGGGAGGGTACGAGCAGTTCTTC.

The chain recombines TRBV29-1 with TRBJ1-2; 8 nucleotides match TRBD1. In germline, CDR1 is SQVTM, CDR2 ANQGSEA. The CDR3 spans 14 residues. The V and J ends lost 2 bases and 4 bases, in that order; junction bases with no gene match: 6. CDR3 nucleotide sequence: TGCAGCGTTGAAAAAGGACAGGGTCGCTATGGCTACACCTTC. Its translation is CSVEKGQGRYGYTF.

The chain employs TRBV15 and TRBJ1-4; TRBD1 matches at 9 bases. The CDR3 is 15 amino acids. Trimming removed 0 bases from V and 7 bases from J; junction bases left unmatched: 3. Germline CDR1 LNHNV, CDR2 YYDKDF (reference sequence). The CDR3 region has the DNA TGTGCCACCAGCAGAGACCTACAGGGGGCTGAAAAACTGTTTTTT. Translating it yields CATSRDLQGAEKLFF. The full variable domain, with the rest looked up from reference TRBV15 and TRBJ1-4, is DAMVIQNPRYQVTQFGKPVTLSCSQTLNHNVMYWYQQKSSQAPKLLFHYYDKDFNNEADTPDNFQSRRPNTSFCFLDIRSPGLGDTAMYLCATSRDLQGAEKLFFGSGTQLSVL.

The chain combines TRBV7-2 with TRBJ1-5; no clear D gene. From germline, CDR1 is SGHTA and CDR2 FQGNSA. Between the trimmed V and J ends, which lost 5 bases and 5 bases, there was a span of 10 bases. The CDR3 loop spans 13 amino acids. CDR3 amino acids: CASSTRRDQPQHF. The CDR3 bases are TGTGCCAGCAGCACTAGAAGGGATCAGCCCCAGCATTTT.

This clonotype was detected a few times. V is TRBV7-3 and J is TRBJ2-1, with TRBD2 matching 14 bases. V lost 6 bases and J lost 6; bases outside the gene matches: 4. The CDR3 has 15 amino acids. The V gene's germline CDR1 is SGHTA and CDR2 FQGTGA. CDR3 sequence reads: CASSWGLAGVNEQFF. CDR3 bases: TGTGCCAGCAGTTGGGGACTAGCGGGGGTCAATGAGCAGTTCTTC.